The entry below gives a single T cell receptor beta chain sequence along with its context. Methods used by the authors: Scientists estimated how many nucleated cells there were by amplifying reference gene primers. Profiling relied on immunoSEQ multiplex PCR, and the TCRdb table lists in-frame clones only, not all of them. For V, J and clone size, that table is used; D and trimming come from the DNA. The sample holds about 140,000 clones, about 89% seen once. This sample stems from a study of blood T cell repertoires in COVID-19. Looking at the study overall: The samples span acute and convalescent COVID-19 from the United States, Italy and Spain. In each case, the material was cDNA or gDNA derived from T cells, B-cell-depleted T cells, or PBMCs.

Germline-derived CDR1 and CDR2 are SGHTA and FQGNSA. V lost 5 bases and J lost 6, with 10 bases in between. The CDR3 has 13 residues. Sequencing used peripheral blood. The clonotype originates from a man in his fifties or sixties who had recovered from COVID-19. The genes are TRBV7-2 and TRBJ1-4, with D possibly TRBD1 on 6 matching bases. The CDR3, as DNA: TGTGCCAGCAGCATCCACAGGGATGAAAAACTGTTTTTT. It translates to CASSIHRDEKLFF.